The clone carrying this T cell receptor beta chain was seen ten or more times. Its antigen is not known. TCRdb analysed the 5' RACE reads with MiXCR anew, one entry per CDR3 protein. The sample has over 50,000 distinct CDR3 sequences; approximately 3.3% are singletons. The entry originates in a study of neurological immune-mediated disorders. General study results and limits: None of the CDR3 amino acid sequences of expanded clones were shared across subjects, and this suggested private repertoires in all groups.

V was pared by 5 bases and J by 4 bases, with 6 bases of the junction left unmatched. Germline CDR1 is DFQATT and CDR2 is SNEGSKA (reference sequence). This CDR3 has 15 amino acids. The rearrangement joins TRBV20-1 to TRBJ2-5; 14 bases agree with TRBD2. Input material: PBMCs. The origin of this receptor is a man aged 35 to 55 with multiple sclerosis. The CDR3 DNA is TGCAGTGCTGGGGCAGGACTAGCGGGGGGAGAGACCCAGTACTTC. This codes for CSAGAGLAGGETQYF.